This T cell receptor beta chain was captured in a study of T cells in Graves' hyperthyroidism and ophthalmopathy (dated by TCRdb to about 2019). For the study in its entirety: Peripheral blood samples were taken at initial diagnosis, before any treatment was given. A discovery cohort of about 100 patients, roughly 43 with Graves' ophthalmopathy and fewer than 65 with stable Graves' hyperthyroidism, was used to find distinguishing TCR V-J signatures. Prospective prediction of ophthalmopathy was tested in an independent validation cohort of some 19 hyperthyroidism patients and 17 patients who later progressed to ophthalmopathy. The 100 discovery patients were randomly split 7:3 into training and test sets. The study also compared thyroid tissue and blood T-cell repertoires from roughly six Graves' hyperthyroidism patients. Once sampling was done, hyperthyroidism patients were given methimazole at a starting dose of 30 mg daily, whereas ophthalmopathy patients were given high-dose intravenous methylprednisolone. According to the paper, TCR Vbeta CDR3 sequencing was carried out on 135 peripheral blood samples, which came from over 40 ophthalmopathy, approximately 78 hyperthyroidism and roughly 17 progressor patients. General conclusions and limits of the study: Sample size was not statistically predetermined, and investigators were not blinded to group allocation. Blood samples also contained most of the expanded thyroid clonotypes (frequency above 0.001), which suggests that blood repertoires may reflect thyroid immune responses. A model built on a 13 V-J signature distinguished ophthalmopathy from stable hyperthyroidism, reaching around 88% sensitivity and about 81% specificity in cross-validation and 80%/75% in testing. In validation, the model predicted progression to ophthalmopathy a median of about 6 months before onset, with roughly 70% sensitivity and more than 72% specificity.

This clonotype occurred a few times. No cognate antigen has been identified for it. No per-base quality is available; no much larger clone lies one base away. For CDR1 and CDR2, the germline V gene lists MNHNS and SASEGT. The CDR3 numbers 14 residues from cysteine through phenylalanine. Of the read, only the CDR3 DNA is kept; its 42 bases are in frame from base 1. Unmatched junction bases come to 4, with V trimmed by 6 bases and J by 2 bases. Stable Graves' hyperthyroidism was defined as the absence of progression to ophthalmopathy over 18 months of follow-up. Hyperthyroidism patients were aged 18 to 65 years and newly diagnosed, with disease duration of less than 2 months. Patients with uncontrolled infections, other autoimmune diseases, pregnancy or lactation were excluded. Diagnoses were based on clinical symptoms, serum thyroxine and TRAb, thyroid ultrasound and orbital computed tomography. PBMCs were separated from about 10 ml of fresh peripheral blood using Ficoll-Paque density gradient centrifugation. Trizol reagent was used to extract total RNA, and RNA quality was then checked on an Agilent 2100 Bioanalyzer.

TCR beta CDR3 regions were amplified from RNA transcripts. The TCR CDR3 was subjected to a first round of RT-PCR using the HTBI primer set and the Qiagen OneStep RT-PCR kit. The libraries were constructed in a second round of multiplex PCR and then size-selected and purified. Paired-end sequencing of the libraries was performed with 100 bp reads on an Illumina HiSeq2000. The study's processing was this. Raw data were processed with SOAPnuke, discarding reads with adapters, uncalled bases, mean Phred below 15, or no exact constant-primer or identifier match. High-quality paired reads were merged using COPE v1.2.5, and each unique nucleotide sequence was defined as a clonotype. MiTCR v1.1 was used to align the clonotypes against IMGT TRBV, TRBD and TRBJ reference segments. Analysis was restricted to V-J combinations with a frequency above 0.0001, which covered 99.2% of repertoires. A TCS score was defined as the ratio between F50 (clonal expansion) and ExV (chaos), using BLOSUM62-based TCRdist between CDR3 peptides within each V-J. Welch's t-statistics and random forest reduced just over 500 V-J features to 13, which were used in a naive Bayes classifier (R e1071). Using fastp at Q25 and MiXCR, TCRdb reprocessed the public reads and kept productive beta chains. Each record represents a unique CDR3 protein, reported with the most common genes and DNA among its rows. These V and J calls are TCRdb output, not the study's own analysis. Recorded for this sample are around 450,000 distinct CDR3 sequences; 15% to 19% of them occurred a single time. The ten largest clones add up to about 14% of the sample.

This receptor was taken from a woman aged 18-29 years with Graves' hyperthyroidism. This sequence uses TRBV6-1 and TRBJ1-1; 9 central nucleotides agree with TRBD1. What was sequenced was blood. The DNA reads TGTGCCAGCAGAGGGGGACAGGGAAACACTGAAGCTTTCTTT. Its protein is CASRGGQGNTEAFF.